This T cell receptor beta chain emerged from a study of CDR3 diversity in severe acne. TCRdb analysed the PCR reads with MiXCR anew, one entry per CDR3 protein. The table shows over 90,000 distinct CDR3 sequences, with around 53% occurring only once. The table lists this clonotype with many counts. The CDR3 is 15 amino acids. The J segment lost 4 bases and the V segment lost 4 bases, leaving 8 bases of the junction unmatched. The germline V gene encodes CDR1 SGHTS and CDR2 YDEGEE. The sequencing sample was made of blood. The sequence derives from a male donor with acne. The chain has TRBV5-8 and TRBJ2-5, with TRBD1 matching over 9 bases. This CDR3 is CASSPGQGIGETQYF. In nucleotides, the CDR3 is TGTGCCAGCAGCCCGGGACAGGGCATAGGAGAGACCCAGTACTTC.